These T cell receptor beta chains were read from a single sample in a study of T cells after yellow fever vaccination. Using its own MiXCR run on the 5' RACE reads, TCRdb lists one record per CDR3 protein. This sample has 65,000 to 70,000 distinct CDR3 sequences, with 5% to 6.5% found just once. The sample consisted of CD4+ T cells sorted from PBMCs, taken around 16 days after the first yellow fever vaccination. The receptors were sampled from a man younger than 35 who received the YFV17D yellow fever vaccine. The CDR3 runs from the conserved cysteine through the conserved F or W. D genes are given only for firm matches. Where a row states a size, it is once, few, many or the class of an expanded clone; other rows omit it.

clone_size	v_call	d_call	j_call	cdr3_nt	cdr3_aa
many	TRBV7-2	TRBD2	TRBJ2-1	TGTGCCAGCAGCTTAGTAGCGGGGATCAACAATGAGCAGTTCTTC	CASSLVAGINNEQFF
many	TRBV29-1	-	TRBJ1-2	TGCAGCGTTGGAGAGTTAGGAGGGAACTATGGCTACACCTTC	CSVGELGGNYGYTF
many	TRBV2	-	TRBJ2-5	TGTGCCAGCACCAGACAGACCCAAGAGACCCAGTACTTC	CASTRQTQETQYF
many	TRBV20-1	-	TRBJ1-2	TGCAGTGCCCGCCCGGGGCTGGGGGGCTATGGCTACACCTTC	CSARPGLGGYGYTF
many	TRBV5-1	TRBD2	TRBJ2-1	TGCGCCAGCAGGGGCGGGGGGTCCTCATCCTACAATGAGCAGTTCTTC	CASRGGGSSSYNEQFF
many	TRBV9	-	TRBJ2-2	TGTGCCAGCAGCGTAGGCCCCCGAAAGCGGACGAACACCGGGGAGCTGTTTTTT	CASSVGPRKRTNTGELFF
-	TRBV20-1	-	TRBJ2-2	TGCAGTGCCTCTAACCCCACCGGGGAGCTGTTTTTT	CSASNPTGELFF
many	TRBV24-1	TRBD2	TRBJ2-1	TGTGCCACCAGTGATTCGACTAGCGTTGGTTACAATGAGCAGTTCTTC	CATSDSTSVGYNEQFF
-	TRBV10-3	-	TRBJ2-5	TGTGCCATCAGTGACTCAGGGAAAGAGACCCAGTACTTC	CAISDSGKETQYF
many	TRBV7-2	-	TRBJ1-1	TGTGCCAGCAGCTTATACGGCGCCGACACTGAAGCTTTCTTT	CASSLYGADTEAFF
many	TRBV30	-	TRBJ2-1	TGTGCCTGGAGTGATTGGCAGGGACTGAATGAGCAGTTCTTC	CAWSDWQGLNEQFF
many	TRBV18	TRBD1	TRBJ1-2	TGTGCCAGCTCACCACCGCTCCCAGGGGGCGAATATGGCTACACCTTC	CASSPPLPGGEYGYTF
many	TRBV5-1	TRBD1	TRBJ1-1	TGCGCCAGCAGCTTGGGGGCACAGGGGGCAGGTACTGAAGCTTTCTTT	CASSLGAQGAGTEAFF
many	TRBV7-2	TRBD1	TRBJ1-4	TGTGCCAGCAGTCTCCGGGACAGGGCATTTTCTAATGAAAAACTGTTTTTT	CASSLRDRAFSNEKLFF
many	TRBV5-1	-	TRBJ2-3	TGCGCCAGCAGACAGGGTGGGGACACAGATACGCAGTATTTT	CASRQGGDTDTQYF
many	TRBV3-1	-	TRBJ2-2	TGTGCCAGCAGCCAAGGGAACACCGGGGAGCTGTTTTTT	CASSQGNTGELFF
-	TRBV5-4	-	TRBJ2-5	TGTGCCAGCAGCTCCACAGGGACCCAAGAGACCCAGTACTTC	CASSSTGTQETQYF
many	TRBV12-3/TRBV12-4	-	TRBJ1-4	TGTGCCAGCAGATCACCCCGGGGGCACGGTGAAAAACTGTTTTTT	CASRSPRGHGEKLFF
many	TRBV6-2/TRBV6-3	TRBD1	TRBJ2-2	TGTGCCAGCAGTTACTTGGGCTTCGACAGGGACGACACCGGGGAGCTGTTTTTT	CASSYLGFDRDDTGELFF
many	TRBV11-3	TRBD2	TRBJ2-3	TGTGCCAGCAGCTTAAGGCTAGCGGGGGCCATCACAGATACGCAGTATTTT	CASSLRLAGAITDTQYF
many	TRBV3-1	-	TRBJ1-1	TGTGCCAGCAGCCAAGCAGGCACTGAAGCTTTCTTT	CASSQAGTEAFF
many	TRBV7-2	-	TRBJ1-4	TGTGCCAGCAGCTTCGGGGGGGATAGTGAAAAACTGTTTTTT	CASSFGGDSEKLFF
many	TRBV5-6	-	TRBJ2-3	TGTGCCAGCAGGAATTTACAGGGAACCCCAAGCACAGATACGCAGTATTTT	CASRNLQGTPSTDTQYF
many	TRBV11-2	-	TRBJ2-3	TGTGCCAGCAGGGGTCTCAGGGTCCACACAGATACGCAGTATTTT	CASRGLRVHTDTQYF